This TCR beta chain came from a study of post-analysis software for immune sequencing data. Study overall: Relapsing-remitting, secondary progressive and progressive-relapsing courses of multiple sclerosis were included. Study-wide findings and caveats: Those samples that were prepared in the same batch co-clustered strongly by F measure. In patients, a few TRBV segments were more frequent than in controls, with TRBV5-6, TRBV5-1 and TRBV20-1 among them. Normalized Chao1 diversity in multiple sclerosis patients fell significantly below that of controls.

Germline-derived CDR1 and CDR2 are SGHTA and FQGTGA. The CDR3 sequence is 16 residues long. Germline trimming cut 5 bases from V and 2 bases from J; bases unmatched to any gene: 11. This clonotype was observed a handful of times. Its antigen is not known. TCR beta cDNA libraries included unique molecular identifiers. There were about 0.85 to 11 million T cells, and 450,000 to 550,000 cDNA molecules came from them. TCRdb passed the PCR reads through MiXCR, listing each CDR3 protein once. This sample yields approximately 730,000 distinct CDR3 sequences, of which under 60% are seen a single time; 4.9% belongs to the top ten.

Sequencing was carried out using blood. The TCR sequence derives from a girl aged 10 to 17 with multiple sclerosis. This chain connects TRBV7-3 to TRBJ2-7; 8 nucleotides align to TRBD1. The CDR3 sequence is CASSVPRDRGAYEQYF. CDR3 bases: TGTGCCAGCAGCGTCCCCCGAGACAGGGGTGCCTACGAGCAGTACTTC.